Described below is a single T cell receptor beta chain sequence and its context. The CDR3 extends over 17 amino acids. Germline V gene sequence: CDR1 SGHDN, CDR2 FVKESK. V dropped 0 bases and J dropped 4 bases, with 18 bases sitting between them. This record belongs to a study of T cell changes during pregnancy in multiple sclerosis. Only in-frame clones appear in the TCRdb table, and some are missing; sequencing was by immunoSEQ multiplex PCR. The sample contains approximately 88,000 clones, 92% of which appear only once. This receptor was taken from a female donor with multiple sclerosis, enrolled in a pregnancy study. The specimen comprised peripheral blood, sampled in the first trimester of pregnancy. The chain employs TRBV14 and TRBJ1-2; perhaps TRBD1 as D (5 bases). The CDR3 is CASSQDGASASGYGYTF. DNA of the CDR3: TGTGCCAGCAGCCAAGATGGGGCCTCTGCGTCGGGCTATGGCTACACCTTC. The full variable domain, rest sourced from reference TRBV14 and TRBJ1-2, is EAGVTQFPSHSVIEKGQTVTLRCDPISGHDNLYWYRRVMGKEIKFLLHFVKESKQDESGMPNNRFLAERTGGTYSTLKVQPAELEDSGVYFCASSQDGASASGYGYTFGSGTRLTVV.